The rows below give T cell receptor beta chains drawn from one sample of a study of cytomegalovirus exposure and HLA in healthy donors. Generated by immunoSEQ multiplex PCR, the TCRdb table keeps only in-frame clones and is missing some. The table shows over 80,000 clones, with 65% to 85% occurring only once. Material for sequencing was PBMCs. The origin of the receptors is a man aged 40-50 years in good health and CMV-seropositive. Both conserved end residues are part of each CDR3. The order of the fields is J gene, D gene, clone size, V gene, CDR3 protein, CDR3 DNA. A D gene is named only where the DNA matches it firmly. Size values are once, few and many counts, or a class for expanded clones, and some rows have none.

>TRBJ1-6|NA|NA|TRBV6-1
CASSAGGNGNSPLHF
TGTGCCAGCAGTGCGGGGGGCAACGGTAATTCACCCCTCCACTTT
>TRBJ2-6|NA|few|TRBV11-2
CASSSVRSGANVLTF
TGTGCCAGCAGCTCCGTCCGCTCTGGGGCCAACGTCCTGACTTTC
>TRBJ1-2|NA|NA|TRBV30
CAWSRENYGYTF
TGTGCCTGGAGCCGAGAGAACTATGGCTACACCTTC
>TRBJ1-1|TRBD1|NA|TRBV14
CASNLQGARTEAFF
TGTGCCAGCAACCTACAGGGGGCGCGAACTGAAGCTTTCTTT
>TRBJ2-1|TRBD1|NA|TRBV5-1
CASSPGTGGPYNEQFF
TGCGCCAGCAGCCCCGGGACAGGGGGCCCCTACAATGAGCAGTTCTTC
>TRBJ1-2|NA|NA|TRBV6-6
CASSYSQAGGYTF
TGTGCCAGCAGTTACTCGCAGGCCGGTGGCTACACCTTC
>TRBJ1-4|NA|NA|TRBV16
CASSQSSQTSQKLFF
TGTGCCAGCAGCCAATCCAGCCAGACTAGTCAAAAACTGTTTTTT
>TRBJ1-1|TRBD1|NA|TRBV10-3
CATRTGEGTEAFF
TGTGCCACCCGGACAGGGGAAGGCACTGAAGCTTTCTTT
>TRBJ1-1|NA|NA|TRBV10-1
CASRQERNTEAFF
TGCGCCAGCAGACAGGAAAGGAACACTGAAGCTTTCTTT
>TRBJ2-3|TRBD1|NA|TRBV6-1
CVYRGQSTDTQYF
TGTGTCTACAGGGGGCAAAGCACAGATACGCAGTATTTT
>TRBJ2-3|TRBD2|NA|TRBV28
CASSPDRLAGTDTQYF
TGTGCCAGCAGTCCCGACAGACTAGCGGGCACAGATACGCAGTATTTT
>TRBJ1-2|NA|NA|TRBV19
CASQGRGGLNGYTF
TGTGCCAGTCAGGGGAGGGGCGGCTTGAACGGCTACACCTTC
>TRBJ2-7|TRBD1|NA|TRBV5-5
CASSLEGAYEQYF
TGTGCCAGCAGCTTAGAGGGGGCGTACGAGCAGTACTTC
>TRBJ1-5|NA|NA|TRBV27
CASSLGGRRGQPQHF
TGTGCCAGCAGTTTGGGGGGGCGTCGGGGACAGCCCCAGCATTTT